A selection of T cell receptor beta chains follows, all from one sample in a study of PD-L1 blockade in urothelial cancer. Libraries were prepared by immunoSEQ multiplex PCR; TCRdb keeps only in-frame clonotypes and omits some of them. The table lists roughly 100,000 clones, over 80% of them singletons. This specimen was PBMCs, taken around atezolizumab (anti-PD-L1) treatment. The receptors here all came from a man between 70 and 80 years old with urothelial cancer. Each CDR3 is given with its conserved first and last residue. The D gene is left open where the match is weak. Only some rows state a clone size, as once, few, many or a class for expanded clones.

TRBJ2-7 TRBV5-1 NA NA 15 CASSLAEGARYEQYF TGCGCCAGCAGCTTGGCAGAGGGAGCGCGGTACGAGCAGTACTTC
TRBJ2-1 TRBV5-4 NA TRBD2 16 CASSLGGTSGDNEQFF TGTGCCAGCAGCTTGGGTGGGACTAGCGGGGACAATGAGCAGTTCTTC
TRBJ2-2 TRBV23-1 NA NA 17 CASSQRQGNRVAGELFF TGCGCCAGCAGTCAAAGGCAGGGAAATCGGGTAGCCGGGGAGCTGTTTTTT
TRBJ2-2 TRBV9 NA NA 13 CASSVAGTGELFF TGTGCCAGCAGCGTGGCGGGCACCGGGGAGCTGTTTTTT
TRBJ1-2 TRBV2 NA TRBD1 14 CASRSSTGFYGYTF TGTGCCAGCAGATCTTCGACAGGGTTTTACGGCTACACCTTC
TRBJ1-1 TRBV5-1 NA NA 15 CASSLAAGQNTEAFF TGCGCCAGCAGCTTGGCAGCGGGACAGAACACTGAAGCTTTCTTT
TRBJ2-7 TRBV7-9 NA TRBD1 15 CASSWSGQGAQEQYF TGTGCCAGCAGCTGGTCGGGACAGGGGGCGCAAGAGCAGTACTTC
TRBJ2-7 TRBV6-1 NA TRBD1 16 CASSEKGTAGSYEQYF TGTGCCAGCAGTGAAAAGGGGACAGCCGGATCCTACGAGCAGTACTTC
TRBJ1-1 TRBV19 NA NA 15 CASSILEEGNTEAFF TGTGCCAGTAGTATATTGGAGGAGGGGAACACTGAAGCTTTCTTT
TRBJ2-7 TRBV10-3 NA NA 14 CAISDMAGRNEQYF TGTGCCATCAGTGATATGGCAGGGAGGAACGAGCAGTACTTC
TRBJ2-7 TRBV28 NA TRBD2 13 CAGGTSGNHEQYF TGTGCCGGGGGGACTAGCGGGAACCACGAGCAGTACTTC
TRBJ1-4 TRBV27 NA NA 16 CASSFHTGSTNEKLFF TGTGCCAGCAGTTTTCATACAGGGTCAACTAATGAAAAACTGTTTTTT
TRBJ2-2 TRBV7-8 once TRBD1 17 CASSADRGISGSGELFF TGTGCCAGCAGCGCGGACAGGGGAATAAGCGGAAGCGGGGAGCTGTTTTTT
TRBJ2-7 TRBV2 NA TRBD2 13 CASRAGTSSEQYF TGTGCCAGCAGGGCCGGGACTAGTTCCGAGCAGTACTTC
TRBJ2-2 TRBV2 NA TRBD2 15 CASSGGGRRSGELFF TGTGCCAGCAGTGGAGGCGGGAGAAGATCCGGGGAGCTGTTTTTT
TRBJ2-2 TRBV9 once NA 15 CASSAGTPGTGELFF TGTGCCAGCAGCGCAGGGACTCCAGGAACCGGGGAGCTGTTTTTT
TRBJ1-1 TRBV2 NA NA 17 CASSEARQVPTGTEAFF TGTGCCAGCAGTGAAGCCCGGCAGGTCCCTACCGGCACTGAAGCTTTCTTT
TRBJ1-4 TRBV7-2 NA NA 15 CASSPVGGYNEKLFF TGTGCCAGCAGCCCGGTGGGGGGTTATAATGAAAAACTGTTTTTT
TRBJ2-1 TRBV28 few TRBD1 14 CASSRTGSYNEQFF TGTGCCAGTTCTAGGACAGGGTCCTACAATGAGCAGTTCTTC
TRBJ2-7 TRBV9 NA TRBD2 15 CASSGSGGYSYEQYF TGTGCCAGCAGCGGCAGCGGGGGGTACTCCTACGAGCAGTACTTC
TRBJ2-7 TRBV19 NA NA 14 CASSGRESSYEQYF TGTGCCAGTAGTGGTCGGGAAAGCTCCTACGAGCAGTACTTC
TRBJ2-7 TRBV6-5 NA TRBD1 12 CASSSTGIEQYF TGTGCCAGCAGTTCGACAGGGATCGAGCAGTACTTC
TRBJ2-3 TRBV11-2 NA NA 14 CASSFPGLLDTQYF TGTGCCAGCAGCTTCCCCGGACTATTAGATACGCAGTATTTT
TRBJ2-7 TRBV7-3 once TRBD2 15 CASSPGGSEGVGQYF TGTGCCAGCAGCCCCGGGGGGAGTGAAGGGGTAGGGCAGTACTTC
TRBJ2-7 TRBV7-2 NA TRBD2 15 CASSLGYRSGNEQYF TGTGCCAGCAGCTTAGGCTACAGGAGCGGGAACGAGCAGTACTTC
TRBJ2-1 TRBV6-6 once TRBD2 16 CASSLRSSGSYNEQFF TGTGCCAGCAGTTTACGGTCTAGCGGGTCCTACAATGAGCAGTTCTTC
TRBJ1-5 TRBV10-2 NA TRBD1 16 CASSESGRGRNQPQHF TGCGCCAGCAGTGAGTCCGGCAGGGGGAGAAATCAGCCCCAGCATTTT
TRBJ1-4 TRBV11-2 NA NA 14 CASSLDSTNEKLFF TGTGCCAGCAGCCTTGACTCAACTAATGAAAAACTGTTTTTT
TRBJ1-5 TRBV2 NA TRBD1 14 CASTGGDRGRPQHF TGTGCCAGCACCGGGGGAGACAGGGGACGGCCCCAGCATTTT
TRBJ2-5 TRBV15 NA NA 21 CATSRVGGPARDPGSQETQYF TGTGCCACCAGCAGAGTGGGAGGTCCGGCCCGGGACCCGGGGTCTCAAGAGACCCAGTACTTC
TRBJ1-2 TRBV6-5 NA NA 15 CASSYLGRVDYGYTF TGTGCCAGCAGTTACCTTGGCAGGGTCGACTATGGCTACACCTTC
TRBJ2-1 TRBV7-6 NA TRBD1 16 CASSLGQGALRNEQFF TGTGCCAGCAGCTTAGGGCAGGGGGCATTACGCAATGAGCAGTTCTTC
TRBJ2-1 TRBV7-2 NA TRBD1 12 CASSRTGKEQFF TGTGCCAGCAGCCGGACAGGGAAAGAGCAGTTCTTC
TRBJ2-7 TRBV7-2 NA TRBD2 14 CASSVSSGSYEQYF TGTGCCAGCAGCGTCTCTAGCGGGAGTTACGAGCAGTACTTC
TRBJ1-2 TRBV10-2 NA NA 15 CASSESAARPYSYTF TGCGCCAGCAGTGAGTCGGCAGCGAGACCGTATAGCTACACCTTC
TRBJ2-3 TRBV15 once TRBD2 16 CATSRILAGGSDTQYF TGTGCCACCAGCAGAATTCTAGCGGGGGGCTCAGATACGCAGTATTTT
TRBJ2-7 TRBV2 NA NA 15 CASSELSATAYEQYF TGTGCCAGCAGTGAACTTTCAGCGACAGCCTACGAGCAGTACTTC
TRBJ2-5 TRBV7-3 NA TRBD2 15 CASSSRGGSGETQYF TGTGCCAGCAGCTCTCGGGGAGGGTCTGGGGAGACCCAGTACTTC
TRBJ2-7 TRBV9 NA TRBD2 15 CASSVEKGGSYEQYF TGTGCCAGCAGCGTAGAAAAGGGAGGGTCCTACGAGCAGTACTTC
TRBJ2-2 TRBV6-1 NA NA 13 CATWTENTGELFF TGTGCCACATGGACTGAAAACACCGGGGAGCTGTTTTTT
TRBJ2-7 TRBV6-5 once NA 15 CASSYSSGISYEQYF TGTGCCAGCAGTTACTCGTCAGGGATTTCCTACGAGCAGTACTTC
TRBJ1-1 TRBV5-4 NA NA 13 CASSFRERTEAFF TGTGCCAGCAGCTTCAGGGAACGGACTGAAGCTTTCTTT